This T cell receptor (beta chain) was retrieved from a study of human T cells and chemical hapten exposure. V lost 0 bases and J 3 bases, leaving 12 bases between the germline ends. CDR3 length equals 15 residues. The V gene's germline CDR1 is SGHDT and CDR2 YYEEEE. Stated time point: patch test 3, about 24 weeks after DPC sensitization. Specified treatment: therapeutic diphenylcyclopropenone sensitization with weekly scalp DPC. Each CDR3 protein is one row after TCRdb ran MiXCR on the RACE reads. The sample records 120,000 or so distinct CDR3 sequences, 11% being singletons. Sequenced here: whole blood, sampled in connection with sensitization to the hapten diphenylcyclopropenone (DPC). The J gene is TRBJ1-2, the V gene TRBV5-6, with D perhaps matching TRBD1 (6 bases). The sequence came from a woman between 45 and 65 years old with alopecia areata. Some clones in this sample may be carry-over from other donors' samples. The CDR3 nucleotides are TGTGCCAGCAGCTTGGAGGGGGGGTACGACTATGGCTACACCTTC. Protein: CASSLEGGYDYGYTF.